The clone carrying this TCR beta chain was observed once. Its antigen is as yet unknown. The V and J ends lost 3 bases and 1 base respectively, with 0 bases between them. This CDR3 has 10 residues. Germline V CDR1 and CDR2: SQVTM, ANQGSEA. This entry is derived from a study of T cell responses to AZD1222 COVID-19 vaccine. Notes on the study in general: Epitopes outside B.1.351 and B.1.1.7 mutated regions reportedly drew nearly half of spike TCRs. Only 5 or 6 people who got AZD1222 tested seropositive at baseline. Dominant at 160-218 and 743-854, vaccine-associated CD4 TCRs also spanned spike. It was only after the peak T cell response that any repertoires were sampled.

TCRdb's copy holds only in-frame clones and misses some; the assay was immunoSEQ multiplex PCR. The sample has 150,000 to 180,000 clones, roughly nine tenths seen once. This TCR was recovered from an adult in good health. V is TRBV29-1 and J is TRBJ1-1; D gene ambiguous. The source material was peripheral blood, sampled on day 0 of MenACWY control vaccination. The CDR3 DNA reads TGCAGCGTTGAGAACACTGAAGCTTTCTTT. Its protein product is CSVENTEAFF. Full variable domain (missing parts from reference TRBV29-1 and TRBJ1-1): SAVISQKPSRDICQRGTSLTIQCQVDSQVTMMFWYRQQPGQSLTLIATANQGSEATYESGFVIDKFPISRPNLTFSTLTVSNMSPEDSSIYLCSVENTEAFFGQGTRLTVV.